Shown below are 23 T cell receptor beta chains from a single sample sequenced in a study of cytomegalovirus exposure and HLA in healthy donors. The study ran its PCR with 60 Vbeta and 13 Jbeta primers. The repertoire was sequenced with immunoSEQ multiplex PCR; TCRdb's copy has only in-frame clones and lacks some. The sample includes 34,000 or so clones. The sequencing sample was made of PBMCs. The receptors were gathered from a female donor in good health and CMV-seronegative.

This chain uses TRBV6-5 with TRBJ1-4; possibly TRBD1 for D (6 bases). Trimming shortened V by 8 bases and J by 3 bases, and 13 bases separated the two germline ends. The CDR3 loop spans 14 amino acids. Germline values: CDR1 MNHEY, CDR2 SVGAGI. The CDR3 nucleotides are TGTGCCAGCTCCCAGAGGACAGCTAATGAAAAACTGTTTTTT. This translates into CASSQRTANEKLFF.

CDR3: CASSVRSGGATGELFF. In DNA, the CDR3 is TGTGCCAGCAGCGTCCGGAGCGGGGGGGCAACCGGGGAGCTGTTTTTT. The gene calls are TRBV9 and TRBJ2-2; 10 bases fit TRBD2. Germline-derived CDR1 and CDR2 are SGDLS and YYNGEE. J was trimmed by 5 bases and V by 2 bases; bases with no gene match: 6. The CDR3 is 16 amino acids.

The chain combines TRBV7-3 with TRBJ2-7; D uncertain. This CDR3 comprises 14 residues. The V and J ends lost 5 bases and 1 base respectively, with 12 bases between them. Germline V gene lookup returns CDR1 SGHTA and CDR2 FQGTGA. CDR3 DNA: TGTGCCAGCAGCCCTCACCCCGGTTCCTACGAGCAGTACTTC. It specifies CASSPHPGSYEQYF.

V gene TRBV27 combines with J gene TRBJ1-4; D unresolved. Germline CDR1 is MNHEY and CDR2 is SMNVEV (reference sequence). This CDR3 region has 13 residues. Trimming removed 3 bases from V and 2 bases from J, with 4 bases in between. CDR3 coding DNA: TGTGCCAGCAGTTTTGGCACTAATGAAAAACTGTTTTTT. It specifies CASSFGTNEKLFF.

The chain carries TRBV6-4 and TRBJ2-2; no firm D call. The V end lost 6 bases, the J end lost 1 base, and 15 bases lay between the germline ends. The CDR3 covers 16 residues. Looked up from germline, CDR1 is MRHNA and CDR2 is SNTAGT. The CDR3: CASSVNTEMNTGELFF. As DNA, the CDR3 is TGTGCCAGCAGCGTAAATACCGAGATGAACACCGGGGAGCTGTTTTTT.

This rearrangement joins TRBV2 to TRBJ2-2, with TRBD1 identical over 9 bases. J lost 5 bases, V lost 6 bases, and 16 bases had no gene match. Germline CDR1 SNHLY, CDR2 FYNNEI. The CDR3 is 18 residues long. The CDR3 here is CASRGGLGTGPRTGELFF. CDR3 nucleotide sequence: TGTGCCAGCAGAGGGGGATTAGGGACAGGGCCGCGTACCGGGGAGCTGTTTTTT.

The rearrangement joins TRBV10-3 to TRBJ1-6; maybe TRBD1 (5 bases). Germline CDR1 ENHRY, CDR2 SYGVKD. Trimming shortened V by 8 bases and J by 7 bases, and 12 bases separated the two germline ends. This CDR3 region has 13 residues. The CDR3 here is CAIGGTVNSPLHF. Written as DNA, the CDR3 is TGTGCCATCGGCGGGACCGTAAATTCACCCCTCCACTTT.

The rearrangement joins TRBV5-8 to TRBJ1-2; 7 nucleotides agree with TRBD1. The V gene end was trimmed by 3 bases and the J gene end by 5 bases; junction bases not matched to a gene: 7. Germline loops: CDR1 SGHTS, CDR2 YDEGEE. This CDR3 spans 14 amino acids. This chain's CDR3 is CASSSGTALYGYTF. For the CDR3, the DNA is TGTGCCAGCAGCTCCGGGACAGCCCTTTATGGCTACACCTTC.

The chain is built from TRBV9 and TRBJ2-5; possible D gene TRBD2, 7 bases. The CDR3 spans 15 residues. Looked up from germline, CDR1 is SGDLS and CDR2 is YYNGEE. Between the trimmed V and J ends, which lost 4 bases and 1 base, there was a span of 14 bases. In DNA, the CDR3 is TGTGCCAGCAGCCTACGGGGGGCCCGCCAAGAGACCCAGTACTTC. Protein sequence: CASSLRGARQETQYF.

The rearrangement joins TRBV28 to TRBJ1-5, with 7 bases fitting TRBD1. The CDR3 is made up of 17 amino acids. The germline V gene has CDR1 MDHEN and CDR2 SYDVKM. V shed 6 bases and J 1 base; nucleotides not matched to a gene: 12. The CDR3 spells CASSRQGLARSNQPQHF. The DNA for the CDR3 is TGTGCCAGCAGCCGACAGGGACTCGCGAGAAGCAATCAGCCCCAGCATTTT.

The DNA for the CDR3 is TGCGCCAGCAGTCTGTCCCCGGGGGTCACTGGAAACACCATATATTTT. It encodes CASSLSPGVTGNTIYF. The rearrangement links TRBV5-1 to TRBJ1-3; perhaps TRBD1 as D (5 bases). This CDR3 contains 16 residues. Per germline, CDR1 SGHRS and CDR2 YFSETQ. V was pared by 5 bases and J by 2 bases, with 17 bases between.

The chain employs TRBV7-2 and TRBJ1-2; maybe TRBD1 (6 bases). The CDR3 has 14 amino acids. Per the germline V gene, CDR1 is SGHTA and CDR2 is FQGNSA. V shed 5 bases and J shed 5 bases, with 15 bases lying between them. CDR3 loop: CASSPSRDIYGYTF. The CDR3 bases are TGTGCCAGCAGCCCATCAAGGGACATTTATGGCTACACCTTC.

J is TRBJ2-7 and V is TRBV9; TRBD2 aligns across 8 bases. J was trimmed by 3 bases and V by 3 bases; bases with no gene match: 2. CDR3 length equals 13 residues. Germline lookup yields CDR1 SGDLS and CDR2 YYNGEE. The CDR3 protein is CASSESGGYEQYF. DNA of the CDR3: TGTGCCAGCAGCGAGAGCGGGGGCTACGAGCAGTACTTC.

V gene TRBV28 combines with J gene TRBJ2-3; 7 bases map to TRBD2. This CDR3 has 15 amino acids. Germline V gene sequence: CDR1 MDHEN, CDR2 SYDVKM. V was clipped by 8 bases and J by 2 bases; unmatched bases: 10. CDR3 in amino acids: CASGGGIGTTDTQYF. The CDR3, as DNA: TGTGCCAGCGGGGGGGGAATTGGCACCACAGATACGCAGTATTTT.

The chain couples TRBV5-4 to TRBJ1-5; TRBD1 matches at 7 bases. CDR3 length: 16 residues. The junction had 3 bases not matched to a gene; V was cut back by 0 bases and J by 0 bases. Germline CDR1 SGHNT, CDR2 YYREEE (reference sequence). DNA of the CDR3: TGTGCCAGCAGCTTGGCCGGACAGGTTAGCAATCAGCCCCAGCATTTT. Translated: CASSLAGQVSNQPQHF.

This chain connects TRBV2 to TRBJ1-1; 9 bases fit TRBD1. In germline, CDR1 is SNHLY, CDR2 FYNNEI. CDR3 size: 15 residues. J was trimmed by 5 bases and V by 7 bases; bases with no gene match: 11. CDR3 loop: CASTPLQGARTEAFF. CDR3 DNA: TGTGCCAGCACACCTTTACAGGGGGCACGGACTGAAGCTTTCTTT.

The chain is built from TRBV4-1 and TRBJ2-2, with TRBD2 matching over 10 bases. Losses at the gene ends were 3 bases for V and 7 bases for J; bases not matched to a gene: 5. Germline CDR1 reads MGHRA; CDR2 reads YSYEKL. The CDR3 covers 15 residues. This CDR3 reads CASSQRSGGHGELFF. The CDR3 bases are TGCGCCAGCAGCCAGCGTAGCGGGGGGCACGGGGAGCTGTTTTTT.

CDR3 in amino acids: CASSQERGLETQYF. The CDR3 coding sequence is TGCGCCAGCAGCCAAGAGAGGGGGCTGGAGACCCAGTACTTC. The gene calls are TRBV4-3 and TRBJ2-5; 7 nucleotides agree with TRBD1. The CDR3 runs to 14 residues. Germline CDR1 and CDR2: LGHNA and YSLEER. Trimming took 0 bases from V and 5 from J; bases not matched to a gene: 3.

Worth noting for this clone: Other DNA sequences in this specimen translate into the identical CDR3. V and J are TRBV10-3 and TRBJ2-2; TRBD1 agrees at 11 bases. Per the germline V gene, CDR1 is ENHRY and CDR2 is SYGVKD. Losses at the gene ends were 4 bases for V and 3 bases for J; bases not matched to a gene: 7. The CDR3 loop spans 17 amino acids. The CDR3 DNA follows: TGTGCCATCAGTGGGGAGCGGGGACAGGGGGACACCGGGGAGCTGTTTTTT. It translates to CAISGERGQGDTGELFF.

CDR3 protein: CASGAGGYGRSYEQYF. The CDR3 bases are TGTGCCAGTGGAGCAGGGGGCTATGGGCGTTCTTACGAGCAGTACTTC. The rearrangement links TRBV19 to TRBJ2-7, with 8 nucleotides matching TRBD1. CDR1 and CDR2 from the germline V gene are LNHDA and SQIVND (reference sequence). This CDR3 is 16 amino acids long. J gave up 4 bases and V 8 bases, and 16 bases lay outside the gene matches.

The genes are TRBV28 and TRBJ2-5, with 7 bases fitting TRBD1. The CDR3 is 17 residues long. The V gene's germline CDR1 is MDHEN and CDR2 SYDVKM. The trim removed 4 bases at V and 2 bases at J, leaving 13 bases unmatched. The CDR3 spells CASSSFRTGTVQETQYF. DNA of the CDR3: TGTGCCAGCAGTTCTTTCCGCACCGGGACAGTACAAGAGACCCAGTACTTC.

The chain employs TRBV7-9 and TRBJ2-7; unclear D gene. V was clipped by 3 bases and J by 5 bases, with 23 bases between them. The CDR3 is 17 residues long. Germline assignment: CDR1 SEHNR and CDR2 FQNEAQ (reference sequence). CDR3 sequence (DNA): TGTGCCAGCAGCTTGGGTCTTGGTCTGTCCCGCGCGGACGAGCAGTACTTC. It yields the protein CASSLGLGLSRADEQYF.

The J gene is TRBJ2-3, the V gene TRBV6-4, with D possibly matching TRBD2 (5 bases). The CDR3 length is 13 residues. Per the germline V gene, CDR1 is MRHNA and CDR2 is SNTAGT. V shed 2 bases and J shed 3 bases, with 6 bases lying between them. The CDR3 here is CASSDRETDTQYF. As DNA, the CDR3 is TGTGCCAGCAGTGACAGGGAGACAGATACGCAGTATTTT.